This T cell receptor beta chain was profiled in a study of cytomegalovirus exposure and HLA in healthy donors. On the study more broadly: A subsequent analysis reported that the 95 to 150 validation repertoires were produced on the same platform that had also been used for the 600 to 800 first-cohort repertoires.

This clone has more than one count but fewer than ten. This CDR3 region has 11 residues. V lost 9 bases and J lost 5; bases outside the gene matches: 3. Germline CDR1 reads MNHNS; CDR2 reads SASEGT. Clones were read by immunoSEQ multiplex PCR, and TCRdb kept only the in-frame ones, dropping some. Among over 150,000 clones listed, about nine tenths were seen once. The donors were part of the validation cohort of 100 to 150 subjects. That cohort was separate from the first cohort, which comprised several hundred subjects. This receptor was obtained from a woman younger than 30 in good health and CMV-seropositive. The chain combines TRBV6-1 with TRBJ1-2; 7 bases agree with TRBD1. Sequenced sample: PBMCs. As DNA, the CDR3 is TGTGCCAGTACAGGGGTGTATGGCTACACCTTC. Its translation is CASTGVYGYTF.